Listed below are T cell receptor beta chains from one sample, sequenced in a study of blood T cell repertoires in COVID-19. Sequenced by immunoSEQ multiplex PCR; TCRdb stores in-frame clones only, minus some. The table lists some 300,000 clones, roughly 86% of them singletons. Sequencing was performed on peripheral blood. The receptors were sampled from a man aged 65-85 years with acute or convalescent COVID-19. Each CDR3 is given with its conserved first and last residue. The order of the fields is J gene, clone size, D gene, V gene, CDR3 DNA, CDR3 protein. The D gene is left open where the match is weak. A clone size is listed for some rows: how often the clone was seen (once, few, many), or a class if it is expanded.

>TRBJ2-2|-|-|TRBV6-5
TGTGCCAGCAGTTACTCGAGGTTTACCGGGGAGCTGTTTTTT
CASSYSRFTGELFF
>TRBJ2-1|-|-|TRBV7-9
TGTGCCAGCAGCTTCGAGTCCGACTACAATGAGCAGTTCTTC
CASSFESDYNEQFF
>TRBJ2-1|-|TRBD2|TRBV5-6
TGTGCCAGCAGCTTTTACTCTGGGGGAGGGATGCTCAGTGAGCAGTTCTTC
CASSFYSGGGMLSEQFF
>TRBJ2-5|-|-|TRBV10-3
TGTGCCATCAATAGACAAGGCCAAGAGACCCAGTACTTC
CAINRQGQETQYF
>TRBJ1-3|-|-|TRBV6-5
TGTGCCAGCAGTTACTCGGGGACATTCTCTGGAAACACCATATATTTT
CASSYSGTFSGNTIYF
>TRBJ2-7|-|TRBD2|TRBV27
TGTGCCAGCAATCAACCGGGACTAATGGGCGAGCAGTACTTC
CASNQPGLMGEQYF
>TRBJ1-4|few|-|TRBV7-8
TGTGCCAGCAGCTCGTTGGCAGCAACTAATGAAAAACTGTTTTTT
CASSSLAATNEKLFF
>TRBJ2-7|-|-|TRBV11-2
TGTGCCAGCAGCCACTTAGGGCAGGGCATGGAGTACTTC
CASSHLGQGMEYF
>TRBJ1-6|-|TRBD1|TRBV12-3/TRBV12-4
TGTGCCAGCAGGCCAGGGGGGAATTCACCCCTCCACTTT
CASRPGGNSPLHF
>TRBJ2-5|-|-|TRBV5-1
TGCGCCAGCAGCCCCCGGGGGACGGGGGAAGAGACCCAGTACTTC
CASSPRGTGEETQYF
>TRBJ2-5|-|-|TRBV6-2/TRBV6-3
TGTGCCAGCAGTTACTCGATGCGCTTGCAGGAACAGACCCAGTACTTC
CASSYSMRLQEQTQYF
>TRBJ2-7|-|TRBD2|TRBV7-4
TGTGCCAGCAGCTTAGGGGGGCCCGGACTAGCGGGCGAAAACTACGAGCAGTACTTC
CASSLGGPGLAGENYEQYF
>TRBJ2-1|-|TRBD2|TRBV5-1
TGCGCCAGCAGTCTACTAGCGGGGAATGAGCAGTTCTTC
CASSLLAGNEQFF
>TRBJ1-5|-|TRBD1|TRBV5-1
TGCGCCAGCAGCTTGGTAGCAGGGGGCGATCAGCCCCAGCATTTT
CASSLVAGGDQPQHF
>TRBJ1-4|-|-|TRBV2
TGTGCCAGCAGTACCCGACAGCACAAACTGTTTTTT
CASSTRQHKLFF
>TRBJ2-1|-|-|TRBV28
TGTGCCAGCAGTTTATTTCCGAGCTCCTACAATGAGCAGTTCTTC
CASSLFPSSYNEQFF
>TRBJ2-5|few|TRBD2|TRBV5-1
TGCGCCAGCAGGCCGACTAGCGGAAGAGGAGAGACCCAGTACTTC
CASRPTSGRGETQYF
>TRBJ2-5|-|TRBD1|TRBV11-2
TGTGCCAGCAGCCCGGGACAGGGAAGGGGAGAGACCCAGTACTTC
CASSPGQGRGETQYF
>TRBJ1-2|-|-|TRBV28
TGTGCCAGCAGTCGCTATGGCTACACCTTC
CASSRYGYTF
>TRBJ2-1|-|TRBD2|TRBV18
TGTGCCAGCTCACCACCGGGCGGGGGGGCTCTTAATGAGCAGTTCTTC
CASSPPGGGALNEQFF
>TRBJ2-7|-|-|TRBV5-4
TGTGCCAGCAGCTTGGACGGGACTGGCGAGCAGTACTTC
CASSLDGTGEQYF
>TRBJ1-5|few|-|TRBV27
TGTGCCAGCAGTTTAGAGGGTAGGGGCAATCAGCCCCAGCATTTT
CASSLEGRGNQPQHF
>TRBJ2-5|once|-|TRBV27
TGTGCCAGCAGTACACCCCCGTCGCGGAGAAACCAAGAGACCCAGTACTTC
CASSTPPSRRNQETQYF
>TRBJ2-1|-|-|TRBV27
TGTGCCAGCAGTTTATATTTCGGGAAGGTCAGCTCCTACAATGAGCAGTTCTTC
CASSLYFGKVSSYNEQFF
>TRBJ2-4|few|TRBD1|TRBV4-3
TGCGCCAGCAGCCCTGGACAGGCCCTAGCCAAAAACATTCAGTACTTC
CASSPGQALAKNIQYF
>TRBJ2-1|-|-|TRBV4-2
TGTGCCAGCAGCCCCACTAGCCACAATGAGCAGTTCTTC
CASSPTSHNEQFF
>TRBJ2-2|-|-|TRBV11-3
TGTGCCAGCAGCTTAGATACAGGGCCGAACACCGGGGAGCTGTTTTTT
CASSLDTGPNTGELFF
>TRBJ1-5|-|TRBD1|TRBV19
TGTGCCAGTAGTACCCCCAGGGGGTGGGTTGGCAATCAGCCCCAGCATTTT
CASSTPRGWVGNQPQHF
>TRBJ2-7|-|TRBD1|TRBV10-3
TGTGCCATCAGTGAAGGACAGGGACCTCCCTACGAGCAGTACTTC
CAISEGQGPPYEQYF
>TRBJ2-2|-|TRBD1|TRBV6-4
TGTGCCAGCAGTGACGGGACAGGGGTACGCGACACCGGGGAGCTGTTTTTT
CASSDGTGVRDTGELFF
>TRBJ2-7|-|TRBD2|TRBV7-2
TGTGCCAGCAGCCCCAGACTAGCGGGGGCCTACGAGCAGTACTTC
CASSPRLAGAYEQYF
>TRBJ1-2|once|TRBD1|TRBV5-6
TGTGCCAGCAGCATAAAGATCGGGACAGGGGACTGGCAGGACACCTTC
CASSIKIGTGDWQDTF
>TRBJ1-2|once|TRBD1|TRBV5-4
TGTGCCAGCAGCCCAGCCGGGACAGGGGCCTATGGCTACACCTTC
CASSPAGTGAYGYTF